A single sample is the source of the 2 T cell receptor beta chains below, sequenced in a study of cytomegalovirus exposure and HLA in healthy donors. With 60 Vbeta and 13 Jbeta primers, the PCR was carried out. Only in-frame clones appear in the TCRdb table, and some are missing; sequencing was by immunoSEQ multiplex PCR. The table lists about 140,000 clones, around 90% of them singletons. The sequenced material came from PBMCs. These receptors were collected from a woman in her thirties or forties in good health and CMV-seronegative.

The gene calls are TRBV7-8 and TRBJ1-1, with TRBD1 matching over 7 bases. CDR3 length equals 14 residues. V lost 4 bases to trimming and J lost 7 bases; unmatched junction nucleotides: 9. Germline lookup yields CDR1 SGHVS and CDR2 FQNEAQ. CDR3: CASSSWTDRFEAFF. CDR3 DNA sequence: TGTGCCAGCAGCTCCTGGACGGACAGGTTTGAAGCTTTCTTT.

The chain couples TRBV19 to TRBJ2-7; TRBD2 aligns across 10 bases. The germline CDR1 and CDR2 sequences are LNHDA and SQIVND (reference sequence). The V and J ends lost 5 bases and 2 bases, in that order; junction bases with no gene match: 6. The CDR3 spans 15 residues. The DNA for the CDR3 is TGTGCCAGTAGTGCCTCCCTAGCGGGGGCCTACGAGCAGTACTTC. Amino acids: CASSASLAGAYEQYF.